This T cell receptor beta chain was found in a study of OX40 agonist ivuxolimab in advanced cancers. Across the whole study: In this cohort, patients received ivuxolimab, an agonistic anti-OX40 (CD134) antibody. Patients receiving dose escalation had hepatocellular carcinoma, melanoma, renal cell or head and neck cancer.

Samples of blood were obtained at baseline, on cycle 4 day 1, and on cycle 7 day 1. Some clones are missing from TCRdb's copy, which holds only in-frame ones; the method was immunoSEQ multiplex PCR. This sample has fewer than 60,000 clones, with around 85% found just once. Regarding the study as a whole: The authors also found low normalized T-cell clonal expansion in some nonresponders.

Comment on this clone: No antigen is known for it.

This clonotype was obtained from an adult with an advanced solid tumor such as melanoma, head and neck, liver or kidney cancer. The specimen comprised CD4+ or CD8+ T cells sorted from blood, sampled in a trial of the OX40 agonist ivuxolimab.

The CDR3 spells CAIRREGSSYEQYF. The CDR3 DNA follows: TGTGCCATCAGGCGGGAAGGGAGCTCCTACGAGCAGTACTTC. The chain combines TRBV10-3 with TRBJ2-7; D is perhaps TRBD2 (6 bases). The CDR3 has 14 residues. V lost 6 bases and J 0 bases, leaving 12 bases between the germline ends. CDR1 is ENHRY, CDR2 SYGVKD, per germline.